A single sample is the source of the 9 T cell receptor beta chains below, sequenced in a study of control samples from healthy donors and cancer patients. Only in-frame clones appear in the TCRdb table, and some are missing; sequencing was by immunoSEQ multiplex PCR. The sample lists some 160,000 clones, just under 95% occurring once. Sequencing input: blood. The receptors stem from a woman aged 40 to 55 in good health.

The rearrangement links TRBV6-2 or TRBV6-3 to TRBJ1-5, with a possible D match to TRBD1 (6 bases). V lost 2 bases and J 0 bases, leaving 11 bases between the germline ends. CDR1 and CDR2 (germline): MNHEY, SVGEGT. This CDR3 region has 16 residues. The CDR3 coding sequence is TGTGCCAGCAGTTACGGGGGGGCGTATAGCAATCAGCCCCAGCATTTT. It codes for CASSYGGAYSNQPQHF.

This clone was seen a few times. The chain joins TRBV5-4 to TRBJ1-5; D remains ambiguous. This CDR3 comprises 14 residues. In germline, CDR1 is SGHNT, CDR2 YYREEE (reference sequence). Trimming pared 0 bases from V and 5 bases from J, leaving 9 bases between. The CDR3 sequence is CASSLDVGDQPQHF. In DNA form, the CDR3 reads TGTGCCAGCAGCTTGGATGTGGGCGATCAGCCCCAGCATTTT.

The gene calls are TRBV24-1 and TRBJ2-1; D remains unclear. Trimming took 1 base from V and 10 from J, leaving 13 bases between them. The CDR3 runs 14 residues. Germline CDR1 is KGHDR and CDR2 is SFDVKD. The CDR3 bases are TGTGCCACCAGTGATTTATCCGACCACGGGGAGCAGTTCTTC. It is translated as CATSDLSDHGEQFF.

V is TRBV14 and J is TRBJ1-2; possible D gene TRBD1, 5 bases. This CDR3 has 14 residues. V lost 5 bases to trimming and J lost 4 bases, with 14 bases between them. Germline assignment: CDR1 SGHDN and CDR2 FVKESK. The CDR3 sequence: CASSLQAGGYGYTF. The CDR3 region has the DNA TGTGCCAGCAGCTTGCAGGCGGGGGGCTATGGCTACACCTTC.

The CDR3 loop is CASSIIVNNQPQHF. CDR3 nucleotides: TGTGCCAGTAGTATTATCGTCAACAATCAGCCCCAGCATTTT. The rearrangement uses TRBV19 and TRBJ1-5, with D unresolved. The CDR3 spans 14 residues. CDR1 LNHDA and CDR2 SQIVND come from the germline V gene (reference sequence). V dropped 3 bases and J dropped 3 bases, with 9 bases sitting between them.

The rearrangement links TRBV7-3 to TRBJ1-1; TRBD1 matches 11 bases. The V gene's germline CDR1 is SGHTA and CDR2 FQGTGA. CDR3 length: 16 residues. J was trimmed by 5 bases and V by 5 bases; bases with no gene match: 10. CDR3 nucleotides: TGTGCCAGCAGCGTGGGACAGGGGGTACAGAGAACTGAAGCTTTCTTT. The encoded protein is CASSVGQGVQRTEAFF.

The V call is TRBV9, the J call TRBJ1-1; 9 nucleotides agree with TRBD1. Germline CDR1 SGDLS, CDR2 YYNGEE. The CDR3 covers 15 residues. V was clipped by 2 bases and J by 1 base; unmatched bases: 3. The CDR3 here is CASSVRDRENTEAFF. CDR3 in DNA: TGTGCCAGCAGCGTTAGGGACAGGGAGAACACTGAAGCTTTCTTT. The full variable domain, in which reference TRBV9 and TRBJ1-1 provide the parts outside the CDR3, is DSGVTQTPKHLITATGQRVTLRCSPRSGDLSVYWYQQSLDQGLQFLIQYYNGEERAKGNILERFSAQQFPDLHSELNLSSLELGDSALYFCASSVRDRENTEAFFGQGTRLTVV.

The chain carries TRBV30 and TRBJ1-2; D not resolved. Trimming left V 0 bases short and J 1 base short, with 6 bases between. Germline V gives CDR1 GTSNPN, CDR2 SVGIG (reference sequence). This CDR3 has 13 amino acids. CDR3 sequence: CAWSVINNYGYTF. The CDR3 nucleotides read TGTGCCTGGAGTGTAATTAATAACTATGGCTACACCTTC.

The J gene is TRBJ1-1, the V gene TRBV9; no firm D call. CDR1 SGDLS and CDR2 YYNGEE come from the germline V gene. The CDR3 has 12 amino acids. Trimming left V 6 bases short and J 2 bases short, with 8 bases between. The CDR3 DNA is TGTGCCAGCACGCCACCCAACACTGAAGCTTTCTTT. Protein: CASTPPNTEAFF.